This T cell receptor beta chain was found in a study of cytomegalovirus exposure and HLA in healthy donors. The PCR contained 60 Vbeta and 13 Jbeta primers. The table came from immunoSEQ multiplex PCR; TCRdb's copy has only in-frame clones and leaves some out. Here the sample spans 200,000 to 250,000 clones, roughly 68% being singletons. There are a few counts of this clone. This TCR was sampled from a man aged 35 to 55 in good health and CMV-seropositive. The material sequenced was PBMCs.

The CDR3 here is CASSLALGDYGYTF. CDR3 in DNA: TGCGCCAGCAGCTTGGCCTTAGGGGACTATGGCTACACCTTC. The J gene is TRBJ1-2, the V gene TRBV5-1; perhaps TRBD1 as D (5 bases). Trimming removed 0 bases from V and 3 bases from J, with 9 bases in between. In germline, CDR1 is SGHRS, CDR2 YFSETQ. This CDR3 region has 14 residues.